This is a list of T cell receptor beta chains from one sample in a study of neurological immune-mediated disorders. TCRdb called the 5' RACE reads again in MiXCR, with one record for every CDR3 protein. The table lists about 80,000 distinct CDR3 sequences, 5.8% of them singletons, with 7.9% in the top ten. The sequencing sample was made of PBMCs. The source of these receptors is a woman in her sixties or seventies with multiple sclerosis. CDR3s leave out the opening cysteine and the closing phenylalanine or tryptophan. The D gene is left open where the match is weak. Part of the rows lack a size; the others show once, few, many or a class for expanded clones.

clone_size	v_call	j_call	d_call	cdr3_aa
many	TRBV29-1	TRBJ2-3	.	SVESAGDTQY
many	TRBV20-1	TRBJ2-3	.	SARDDWFTQY
many	TRBV20-1	TRBJ1-6	.	SATGGPLHSPLH
many	TRBV6-2/TRBV6-3	TRBJ2-4	TRBD1	ASSSIGTVGKNIQY
many	TRBV30	TRBJ2-2	.	AWKTGNSNTGELF
many	TRBV5-1	TRBJ2-1	TRBD2	ASSLEAGPYNEQF
many	TRBV12-3/TRBV12-4	TRBJ2-5	.	ASRIGLQETQY
few	TRBV5-1	TRBJ2-6	.	ASSPGHGRANVLT
many	TRBV18	TRBJ1-1	.	ASSRFRGGTEAF
.	TRBV5-1	TRBJ1-5	.	ASSRNGGNQPQH
many	TRBV14	TRBJ2-7	.	ASSPGSSEQY
many	TRBV3-1	TRBJ2-7	.	ASSQDGYRRAGYEQY
many	TRBV27	TRBJ2-5	.	ASSLAGWGQETQY
many	TRBV19	TRBJ1-3	TRBD1	ASSGRRDRKYNTIY
many	TRBV6-6	TRBJ1-2	.	ASSATEAANYGYT
many	TRBV3-1	TRBJ1-2	.	ASSLGMADGYT
many	TRBV5-1	TRBJ2-2	.	ASTGTLNTGELF
many	TRBV2	TRBJ2-7	.	ASKVLEGVGYEQY
many	TRBV29-1	TRBJ2-2	.	SVGWGSNTGELF
many	TRBV15	TRBJ2-5	.	ATSSGSGVEETQY
many	TRBV3-1	TRBJ1-3	TRBD1	ASSDRQGPRGNTIY
many	TRBV11-2	TRBJ1-2	TRBD1	ASSPIRPGTGYGYT
many	TRBV7-2	TRBJ1-5	TRBD1	ASSLRQGGTGPQH
many	TRBV5-1	TRBJ2-5	.	ASSWLQGGLNQETQY
many	TRBV20-1	TRBJ2-7	.	SAPAGRGLSYEQY
many	TRBV5-1	TRBJ1-1	TRBD1	ASSLRRDRVSFGTEAF
many	TRBV5-1	TRBJ2-2	.	ASSLQGITGELF
many	TRBV20-1	TRBJ1-3	.	SATQVSGNTIY
.	TRBV5-1	TRBJ2-7	.	TSSLGGGPYEQY
few	TRBV5-1	TRBJ1-6	.	ASKITGPGDSPLH
many	TRBV29-1	TRBJ2-3	TRBD1	SVESDRGNTDTQY
medium-sized	TRBV7-2	TRBJ2-4	.	ASSSGLGADIQY
many	TRBV4-1	TRBJ2-1	.	ASSQGWAYNEQF
many	TRBV9	TRBJ1-3	.	ASTDLSTGFSGNTIY
many	TRBV20-1	TRBJ2-2	.	SARDGGGRIGELF
many	TRBV5-6	TRBJ1-4	TRBD1	ASSFGTATTNEKLF
few	TRBV20-1	TRBJ2-7	.	SASAPGTWEQY
many	TRBV29-1	TRBJ1-1	.	SGLMNTEAF
many	TRBV5-1	TRBJ2-7	.	ASSLRDPSGEQY
.	TRBV5-1	TRBJ1-5	.	ASSLTGWDQPQH
many	TRBV10-2	TRBJ2-4	.	ASRNREGAKNIQY
many	TRBV29-1	TRBJ1-1	.	SASGRLTNTEAF
many	TRBV5-1	TRBJ2-1	TRBD1	ASSERDRFNSYNEQF